The clone carrying this TCR beta chain was found many times. The CDR3 runs 14 residues. V gave up 5 bases and J gave up 2 bases; unmatched junction bases: 4. Germline V gives CDR1 MNHEY, CDR2 SMNVEV (reference sequence). Library preparation (for TCRbeta) was performed with unique molecular identifiers. Using its own MiXCR run on the PCR reads, TCRdb lists one record per CDR3 protein. The profile covers about 610,000 distinct CDR3 sequences, with 10% appearing a single time and 4% to 5% taken by the ten largest. This sample stems from a study of T-cell reconstitution after alpha-beta-depleted transplantation in children.

This chain joins TRBV27 and TRBJ2-7; 9 bases agree with TRBD1. Here the sequenced sample was PBMCs from the stem cell graft donor, taken from the stem cell graft. The source is a human donor who donated a stem cell graft to a child with acute myeloid leukemia. The CDR3 region is CASSDRDRAYEQYF. In nucleotides, the CDR3 is TGTGCCAGCAGTGACCGGGACAGGGCCTACGAGCAGTACTTC.